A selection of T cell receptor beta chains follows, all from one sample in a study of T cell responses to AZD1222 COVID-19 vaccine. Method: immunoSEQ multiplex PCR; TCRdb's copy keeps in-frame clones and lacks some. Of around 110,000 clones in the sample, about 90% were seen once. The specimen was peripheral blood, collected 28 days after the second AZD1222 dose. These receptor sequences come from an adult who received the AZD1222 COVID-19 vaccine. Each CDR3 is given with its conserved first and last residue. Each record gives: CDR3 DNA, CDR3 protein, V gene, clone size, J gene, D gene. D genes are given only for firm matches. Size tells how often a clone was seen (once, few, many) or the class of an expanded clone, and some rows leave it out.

DNA: TGTGCCAGCAGCTCAACCGGACTAGCGGGCTTCGTTGTGTTCTTC
CDR3: CASSSTGLAGFVVFF
V: TRBV13
size: .
J: TRBJ2-1
D: TRBD2

DNA: TGTGCCAGTAATACGGGGTCGGCCTCCTACAATGAGCAGTTCTTC
CDR3: CASNTGSASYNEQFF
V: TRBV19
size: once
J: TRBJ2-1
D: .

DNA: TGTGCCAGCAGCCAAGATAAGGGAACTGGGGCCAACGTCCTGACTTTC
CDR3: CASSQDKGTGANVLTF
V: TRBV4-2
size: .
J: TRBJ2-6
D: .

DNA: TGTGCCAGCAGTAGTCTTTTTAGGGGGCTCAATTTTCGGGAGACCCAGTACTTC
CDR3: CASSSLFRGLNFRETQYF
V: TRBV28
size: .
J: TRBJ2-5
D: TRBD1

DNA: TGTGCCAGCAGTCCCATGCTGGCGGGACTTTACAATGAGCAGTTCTTC
CDR3: CASSPMLAGLYNEQFF
V: TRBV27
size: .
J: TRBJ2-1
D: .

DNA: TGTGCCAGCAGCCGACTAGCGGGGGACGGGGAGCTGTTTTTT
CDR3: CASSRLAGDGELFF
V: TRBV3-1/TRBV3-2
size: .
J: TRBJ2-2
D: TRBD2

DNA: TGTGCCAGCAGGGGACTAGCGGGAGCAACCGGGGAGCTGTTTTTT
CDR3: CASRGLAGATGELFF
V: TRBV2
size: .
J: TRBJ2-2
D: TRBD2

DNA: TGTGCCAGCAGTTACTCGAAGGACAGGGGTGACTACGAGCAGTACTTC
CDR3: CASSYSKDRGDYEQYF
V: TRBV6-2/TRBV6-3
size: once
J: TRBJ2-7
D: TRBD1

DNA: TGTGCCAGCAGCCCGACAGGGGGATCGGGCAGCAATCAGCCCCAGCATTTT
CDR3: CASSPTGGSGSNQPQHF
V: TRBV9
size: .
J: TRBJ1-5
D: TRBD1

DNA: TGCGCCAGCAGCCAGCTCGATATGGGGATACCCCGGGAGCTGTTTTTT
CDR3: CASSQLDMGIPRELFF
V: TRBV4-1
size: few
J: TRBJ2-2
D: .

DNA: TGTGCCAGCAGACAGGGGGCTCAGATGGGCAATCAGCCCCAGCATTTT
CDR3: CASRQGAQMGNQPQHF
V: TRBV27
size: few
J: TRBJ1-5
D: TRBD1

DNA: TGTGCCAGCAGTCCCACAGGGGCCAACTACGAGCAGTACTTC
CDR3: CASSPTGANYEQYF
V: TRBV6-5
size: .
J: TRBJ2-7
D: TRBD1

DNA: TGCGCCAGCAGTGATTTAGGGGGCTTGGTGTTTTTT
CDR3: CASSDLGGLVFF
V: TRBV10-2
size: .
J: TRBJ1-4
D: TRBD1

DNA: TGCAGCGGAGACCCACTAGCGGGAGAGACCCAGTACTTC
CDR3: CSGDPLAGETQYF
V: TRBV29-1
size: few
J: TRBJ2-5
D: TRBD2

DNA: TGTGCCAGCAGTGAATTAGTCGAGGGCTACACCTTC
CDR3: CASSELVEGYTF
V: TRBV25-1
size: once
J: TRBJ1-2
D: .

DNA: TGTGCCAGCAGCGTGGGTCAGCCCCAGCATTTT
CDR3: CASSVGQPQHF
V: TRBV28
size: .
J: TRBJ1-5
D: .

DNA: TGTGCCAGCAGTTTATCGTTGGTGGGAGCCGGGGAGCTGTTTTTT
CDR3: CASSLSLVGAGELFF
V: TRBV27
size: .
J: TRBJ2-2
D: .

DNA: TGTGCCAGCGGGCGGAGCGACTATGGCTACACCTTC
CDR3: CASGRSDYGYTF
V: TRBV27
size: .
J: TRBJ1-2
D: .

DNA: TGCGCCAGCAGGCCCGACAGTTACGATGGCTACACCTTC
CDR3: CASRPDSYDGYTF
V: TRBV4-1
size: .
J: TRBJ1-2
D: .

DNA: TGTGCCAGCAGCTTAGATGGAGGGAACACTGAAGCTTTCTTT
CDR3: CASSLDGGNTEAFF
V: TRBV13
size: .
J: TRBJ1-1
D: .

DNA: TGTGCCAGCAGCCCCGGGGGGGAGGCCGGGGAGCTGTTTTTT
CDR3: CASSPGGEAGELFF
V: TRBV3-1/TRBV3-2
size: .
J: TRBJ2-2
D: TRBD2

DNA: TGTGCCAGCAGCTTAATGGACCCAGGCAACCACCTGCAGCAGTTCTTC
CDR3: CASSLMDPGNHLQQFF
V: TRBV7-3
size: .
J: TRBJ2-1
D: .

DNA: TGTGCCAGCAGTTGGACCAACAGACTAGAGGCCAAAAACATTCAGTACTTC
CDR3: CASSWTNRLEAKNIQYF
V: TRBV6-2/TRBV6-3
size: .
J: TRBJ2-4
D: .

DNA: TGTGCCAGCAGTTTCCCTTTCCCGGGACAGGACCGCTTCTATGGCTACACCTTC
CDR3: CASSFPFPGQDRFYGYTF
V: TRBV28
size: once
J: TRBJ1-2
D: TRBD1

DNA: TGTGCCAGCAGCCTACCGGGACAGGGGACCTACGAGCAGTACTTC
CDR3: CASSLPGQGTYEQYF
V: TRBV5-6
size: once
J: TRBJ2-7
D: TRBD1

DNA: TGTGCCAGCAGTGAAACAGGGTTTGATGGCTACACCTTC
CDR3: CASSETGFDGYTF
V: TRBV6-1
size: .
J: TRBJ1-2
D: .

DNA: TGCGCCAGCAGTGAAGTCTCTGTGGGTAGCGAGCAGTACTTC
CDR3: CASSEVSVGSEQYF
V: TRBV10-1
size: .
J: TRBJ2-7
D: .

DNA: TGTGCCAGCAGCTTGGCCGGCGTCGGTGATTCACCCCTCCACTTT
CDR3: CASSLAGVGDSPLHF
V: TRBV5-5
size: .
J: TRBJ1-6
D: .

DNA: TGCGCCAGCAGCTCACGGGAACTAGGGAATGAGCAGTTCTTC
CDR3: CASSSRELGNEQFF
V: TRBV5-1
size: .
J: TRBJ2-1
D: .

DNA: TGTGCCAGCACCCCCCGGGGGTGGTATCAGCCCCAGCATTTT
CDR3: CASTPRGWYQPQHF
V: TRBV28
size: .
J: TRBJ1-5
D: .

DNA: TGTGCCAGCACCCGGGACAGGGCATTTCAGTACTTC
CDR3: CASTRDRAFQYF
V: TRBV12-3/TRBV12-4
size: .
J: TRBJ2-7
D: TRBD1

DNA: TGTGCCAGCAGTTTACAGGGAGAAAAACTGTTTTTT
CDR3: CASSLQGEKLFF
V: TRBV28
size: .
J: TRBJ1-4
D: .

DNA: TGCAGCGTTGAAGGGGCCATCTCTGGAAACACCATATATTTT
CDR3: CSVEGAISGNTIYF
V: TRBV29-1
size: .
J: TRBJ1-3
D: .

DNA: TGCGCCAGCAGGTGGGGACAGGGTAATTCACCCCTCCACTTT
CDR3: CASRWGQGNSPLHF
V: TRBV5-1
size: .
J: TRBJ1-6
D: TRBD1

DNA: TGTGCCAGCAGCCCCCAAAGTGGCATCGAGCAGTACTTC
CDR3: CASSPQSGIEQYF
V: TRBV7-9
size: .
J: TRBJ2-7
D: .

DNA: TGTGCCTGGGGATTCGGGCAGGGGGCTGGAAACACCATATATTTT
CDR3: CAWGFGQGAGNTIYF
V: TRBV30
size: .
J: TRBJ1-3
D: TRBD1

DNA: TGTGCCAGCACCCAACGCCGAGGCCACGGGGCTAATGAAAAACTGTTTTTT
CDR3: CASTQRRGHGANEKLFF
V: TRBV28
size: .
J: TRBJ1-4
D: .

DNA: TGTGCCAGTAGCCCGAACGGAGCGAACACCGGGGAGCTGTTTTTT
CDR3: CASSPNGANTGELFF
V: TRBV19
size: .
J: TRBJ2-2
D: .

DNA: TGTGCTAGTGCCGCCGACAGGGGCGGCCAAGAGACCCAGTACTTC
CDR3: CASAADRGGQETQYF
V: TRBV12-5
size: .
J: TRBJ2-5
D: TRBD1

DNA: TGTGCCGGAGGCCTCAATAGCAATCAGCCCCAGCATTTT
CDR3: CAGGLNSNQPQHF
V: TRBV2
size: .
J: TRBJ1-5
D: .

DNA: TGTGCCAGCAGCCGAGGACTAGCCCGTGGGGGCACAGATACGCAGTATTTT
CDR3: CASSRGLARGGTDTQYF
V: TRBV6-6
size: .
J: TRBJ2-3
D: TRBD2